Below are 5 T cell receptor beta chains sequenced from a single sample in a study of cytomegalovirus exposure and HLA in healthy donors. PCR employed 60 Vbeta and 13 Jbeta primers. Profiled with immunoSEQ multiplex PCR; TCRdb holds only in-frame clones, not every one. This specimen shows about 200,000 clones; the ten leading clones hold 0.9% to 1.4%. Material for sequencing was PBMCs. The receptors were gathered from a girl under 10 years old in good health and CMV-seropositive.

V usage is TRBV19 and J usage is TRBJ2-2; 7 nucleotides line up with TRBD1. V lost 5 bases to trimming and J lost 1 base; unmatched junction nucleotides: 10. The CDR3 loop spans 17 amino acids. From germline, CDR1 is LNHDA and CDR2 SQIVND (reference sequence). This chain's CDR3 is CASSHRGLVLNTGELFF. In nucleotides, the CDR3 is TGTGCCAGTAGTCACAGGGGCCTCGTCCTGAACACCGGGGAGCTGTTTTTT.

The gene calls are TRBV5-4 and TRBJ2-5; 10 nucleotides align to TRBD2. This CDR3 region has 17 residues. V lost 4 bases, J lost 1 base, and 10 bases stayed unmatched. In germline, CDR1 is SGHNT, CDR2 YYREEE (reference sequence). The CDR3: CASSPESWTSGQETQYF. In nucleotides, the CDR3 is TGTGCCAGCAGCCCCGAATCTTGGACTAGCGGCCAAGAGACCCAGTACTTC.

J is TRBJ2-3 and V is TRBV5-6; TRBD1 matches at 7 bases. V lost 3 bases, J lost 2 bases, and 9 bases stayed unmatched. Germline assignment: CDR1 SGHDT and CDR2 YYEEEE. CDR3 length equals 16 residues. CDR3 amino acids: CASSWDRLTHTDTQYF. The CDR3 bases are TGTGCCAGCAGCTGGGACAGACTAACACACACAGATACGCAGTATTTT. Together with reference TRBV5-6 and TRBJ2-3, the CDR3 gives the full variable domain: DAGVTQSPTHLIKTRGQQVTLRCSPKSGHDTVSWYQQALGQGPQFIFQYYEEEERQRGNFPDRFSGHQFPNYSSELNVNALLLGDSALYLCASSWDRLTHTDTQYFGPGTRLTVL.

This chain links TRBV6-1 with TRBJ1-2, with a possible D match to TRBD1 (5 bases). V was shortened by 2 bases and J by 5 bases, with 15 bases between the two germline ends. Germline V gene data show CDR1 as MNHNS and CDR2 as SASEGT. The length of the CDR3 is 15 residues. Written as DNA, the CDR3 is TGTGCCAGCAGTGAAATATTGCGACAGAATTATGGCTACACCTTC. Translated: CASSEILRQNYGYTF.

The chain carries TRBV7-2 and TRBJ1-2, with TRBD1 matching 7 bases. The CDR3 spans 12 residues. The germline CDR1 and CDR2 sequences are SGHTA and FQGNSA. The J segment lost 4 bases and the V segment lost 6 bases, leaving 2 bases of the junction unmatched. For the CDR3, the DNA is TGTGCCAGCAGACAGGGGACCTATGGCTACACCTTC. This codes for CASRQGTYGYTF.